The text below deals with one T cell receptor (beta chain). CDR1 is SGHTA and CDR2 is FQGNSA in the germline V gene. This CDR3 is built from 17 residues. Trimming shortened V by 1 base and J by 0 bases, and 15 bases separated the two germline ends. The sample comes from a study of cytomegalovirus exposure and HLA in healthy donors. Libraries were prepared by immunoSEQ multiplex PCR; TCRdb keeps only in-frame clonotypes and omits some of them. The sample lists about 130,000 clones, around 94% occurring once. Sequencing was done on a sample of PBMCs. V and J are TRBV7-2 and TRBJ1-1, with a tentative D call TRBD1 (5 bases). The source of this sequence is a woman in her late teens or twenties in good health and CMV-seronegative. CDR3 protein: CASSLGAQGLVNTEAFF. The CDR3 DNA sequence: TGTGCCAGCAGCTTAGGTGCGCAGGGACTTGTGAACACTGAAGCTTTCTTT.